This T cell receptor beta chain came from a study of PD-1 blockade in classical Hodgkin lymphoma. Overall study findings and caveats: Prior to therapy, complete responders displayed diversity much like that of newly diagnosed patients. Those starting nivolumab under 1 year post-ASCT were excluded.

V lost 6 bases and J 6 bases, leaving 17 bases between the germline ends. Germline CDR1 reads MNHNY; CDR2 reads SVGAGI (reference sequence). CDR3 size: 15 residues. Described time point: cycle 4 day 1 (C4D1), after five to seven weeks of nivolumab. Every single patient, without exception, relapsed after autologous stem cell transplantation, and brentuximab vedotin exposure varied. Under best response, outcomes were complete response, partial response or progressive disease. Details on this clone: Antigen: not known.

Assay used: immunoSEQ multiplex PCR; TCRdb lists only in-frame clones, some missing. The sample carries thousands of clones, 80% to 90% recorded once. Sequenced material: peripheral blood mononuclear cells (PBMCs), taken before the fourth cycle of nivolumab. The receptor was derived from a human donor with classical Hodgkin lymphoma. The chain links TRBV6-6 to TRBJ1-4; D unresolved. The CDR3 region has the DNA TGTGCCAGCAGAATGGGATCCTTAGGTGATGAAAAACTGTTTTTT. Its translation: CASRMGSLGDEKLFF.